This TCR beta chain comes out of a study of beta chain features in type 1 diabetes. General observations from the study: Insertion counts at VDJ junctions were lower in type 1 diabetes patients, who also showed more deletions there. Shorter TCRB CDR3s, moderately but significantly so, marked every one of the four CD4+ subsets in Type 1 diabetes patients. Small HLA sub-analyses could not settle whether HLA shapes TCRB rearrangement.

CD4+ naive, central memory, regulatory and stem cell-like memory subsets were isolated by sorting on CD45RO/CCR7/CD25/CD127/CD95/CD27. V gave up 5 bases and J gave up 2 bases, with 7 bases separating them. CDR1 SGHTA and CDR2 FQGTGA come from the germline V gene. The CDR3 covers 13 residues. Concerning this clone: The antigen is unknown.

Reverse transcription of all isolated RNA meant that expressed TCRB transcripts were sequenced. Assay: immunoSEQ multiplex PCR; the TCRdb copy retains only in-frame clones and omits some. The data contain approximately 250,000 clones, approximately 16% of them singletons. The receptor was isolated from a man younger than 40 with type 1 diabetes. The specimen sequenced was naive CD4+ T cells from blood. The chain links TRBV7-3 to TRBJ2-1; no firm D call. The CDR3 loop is CASSLGAYNEQFF. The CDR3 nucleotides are TGTGCCAGCAGCCTTGGCGCCTACAATGAGCAGTTCTTC.